A single sample is the source of the 5 T cell receptor beta chains below, sequenced in a study of blood T cell repertoires in COVID-19 (dated by TCRdb to 2020 to 2021). The library was produced with the immunoSEQ multiplex PCR assay. TCRdb retrieved this table from immuneACCESS and kept in-frame rearrangements only. Not all clones are present; in checked studies, unresolved V genes account for under half, and no reason is known for the remainder. This sample has about 130,000 clones in its table, and 70% to 90% of those were observed once. Together, the top ten hold about 1.2% of the sample. The sequencing sample was made of peripheral blood. These receptor sequences come from a woman older than 75 with acute or convalescent COVID-19.

The chain links TRBV6-5 to TRBJ1-6, with 7 nucleotides matching TRBD1. This CDR3 is 16 amino acids long. Germline values: CDR1 MNHEY, CDR2 SVGAGI. The V gene end was trimmed by 1 base and the J gene end by 10 bases; junction bases not matched to a gene: 10. CDR3 bases: TGTGCCAGCAGTTACTTACCGGGACAGAGGGACTCACCCCTCCACTTT. It specifies CASSYLPGQRDSPLHF.

The sample holds a few counts of this clone. This chain joins TRBV24-1 and TRBJ2-2; 7 bases fit TRBD2. The germline gives CDR1 KGHDR, CDR2 SFDVKD. This CDR3 has 14 amino acids. Trimming removed 7 bases from V and 5 bases from J; junction bases left unmatched: 6. The CDR3 loop reads CATRSSGGTGELFF. For the CDR3, the DNA is TGTGCCACCAGATCTAGCGGAGGAACCGGGGAGCTGTTTTTT.

This chain uses TRBV5-1 with TRBJ2-5; weak D call: TRBD1 (6 bases). The length of the CDR3 is 15 residues. Per the germline V gene, CDR1 is SGHRS and CDR2 is YFSETQ. The germline V and J ends were trimmed by 0 bases and 2 bases, with 11 bases remaining between them. Here the CDR3 DNA reads TGCGCCAGCAGCTTGGATACAGGGCCGCAAGAGACCCAGTACTTC. It codes for CASSLDTGPQETQYF.

The V and J genes are TRBV7-7 and TRBJ2-5; 13 positions match TRBD2. The CDR3 contains 17 residues. CDR1 is SSHAT, CDR2 FNYEAQ, per germline (reference sequence). Losses at the gene ends were 1 base for V and 2 bases for J; bases not matched to a gene: 4. The DNA of the CDR3 is TGTGCCAGCAGCTTAGGGGGGACTAGCGGGGCACAAGAGACCCAGTACTTC. It yields the protein CASSLGGTSGAQETQYF.

The chain combines TRBV10-3 with TRBJ1-4, with D maybe TRBD1 (5 bases). The CDR3 has 12 amino acids. Germline CDR1 reads ENHRY; CDR2 reads SYGVKD. The V gene lost 7 bases and the J gene lost 5 bases, with 8 bases spanning the gap. The CDR3 loop reads CAIKDRNEKLFF. DNA of the CDR3: TGTGCCATCAAAGACAGAAATGAAAAACTGTTTTTT.